The 21 T cell receptor beta chains reported below all come from one sample, sequenced in a study of cytotoxic CD8 clonotypes in ibrutinib-treated CLL. TCRdb's copy holds only in-frame clones and misses some; the assay was immunoSEQ multiplex PCR. The sample has 150,000 or so clones, approximately 80% seen once. This sample comprised PBMCs, obtained after 24 months of ibrutinib treatment. The receptors here all came from a human donor with chronic lymphocytic leukemia.

This chain connects TRBV11-2 to TRBJ1-1, with D unresolved. The CDR3 spans 14 residues. Germline lookup yields CDR1 SGHAT and CDR2 FQNNGV. V shed 3 bases and J shed 0 bases, with 8 bases lying between them. CDR3 in DNA: TGTGCCAGCAGCTTGGGTGGCATGAACACTGAAGCTTTCTTT. Its protein is CASSLGGMNTEAFF.

The chain is built from TRBV30 and TRBJ2-3, with no clear D. CDR3 length: 11 amino acids. With 2 bases removed from V and 7 bases from J, the gap between germline ends came to 7 bases. Germline V gene data show CDR1 as GTSNPN and CDR2 as SVGIG (reference sequence). DNA of the CDR3: TGTGCCTGGAGTAGGCCCAATACGCAGTATTTT. Translation: CAWSRPNTQYF. Full variable domain (rest looked up from reference TRBV30 and TRBJ2-3): SQTIHQWPATLVQPVGSPLSLECTVEGTSNPNLYWYRQAAGRGLQLLFYSVGIGQISSEVPQNLSASRPQDRQFILSSKKLLLSDSGFYLCAWSRPNTQYFGPGTRLTVL.

The chain recombines TRBV7-2 with TRBJ2-7; D is possibly TRBD1 (6 bases). V was trimmed by 2 bases and J by 5 bases, leaving 13 bases between them. The CDR3 spans 14 residues. Germline V gives CDR1 SGHTA, CDR2 FQGNSA. DNA for the CDR3: TGTGCCAGCAGCTTAAGGGGGAATATTAACGAGCAGTACTTC. This translates into CASSLRGNINEQYF.

The chain uses TRBV30 and TRBJ1-6; possible D gene TRBD1, 5 bases. The V gene lost 6 bases and the J gene lost 5 bases, with 11 bases spanning the gap. Germline lookup yields CDR1 GTSNPN and CDR2 SVGIG (reference sequence). The CDR3 sequence is 13 residues long. CDR3 region: CACHRRDNSPLHF. The CDR3 nucleotides are TGTGCCTGCCACAGGAGGGATAATTCACCCCTCCACTTT.

The V gene is TRBV5-1, the J gene TRBJ2-3, with a possible D match to TRBD2 (7 bases). The CDR3 has 16 amino acids. Looked up from germline, CDR1 is SGHRS and CDR2 is YFSETQ. The germline V and J ends were trimmed by 4 bases and 0 bases, with 15 bases remaining between them. CDR3 protein: CASSPIGGASTDTQYF. The CDR3 DNA follows: TGCGCCAGCAGCCCCATAGGGGGGGCTAGCACAGATACGCAGTATTTT.

This chain links TRBV14 with TRBJ1-2; D remains ambiguous. Germline CDR1 SGHDN, CDR2 FVKESK. Trimming removed 0 bases from V and 2 bases from J, with 10 bases in between. This CDR3 spans 15 amino acids. CDR3 residues: CASSQEVHSNYGYTF. The DNA of the CDR3 is TGTGCCAGCAGCCAAGAGGTTCACAGCAACTATGGCTACACCTTC.

The V gene is TRBV27, the J gene TRBJ2-7; D remains ambiguous. The CDR3 has 11 amino acids. V was pared by 10 bases and J by 0 bases, with 7 bases between. Germline V gene sequence: CDR1 MNHEY, CDR2 SMNVEV (reference sequence). The CDR3 sequence is CATWASYEQYF. DNA for the CDR3: TGTGCCACCTGGGCCTCCTACGAGCAGTACTTC.

This clone occurred once. V usage is TRBV18 and J usage is TRBJ1-1, with a possible D match to TRBD1 (6 bases). Trimming stripped 3 bases from V and 4 bases from J, with 15 bases between. The CDR3 loop spans 15 amino acids. Germline loops: CDR1 KGHSH, CDR2 LQKENI. This CDR3 is CASSPLLAGVTEAFF. The CDR3 DNA reads TGTGCCAGCTCACCGCTTTTAGCAGGGGTCACTGAAGCTTTCTTT.

The chain employs TRBV2 and TRBJ1-5; 7 bases map to TRBD1. The CDR3 runs 15 residues. V dropped 6 bases and J dropped 4; count of bases not matched to a gene: 9. Germline CDR1 and CDR2: SNHLY and FYNNEI. The CDR3 sequence is CASSRDSLPNQPQHF. DNA of the CDR3: TGTGCCAGCAGCAGGGACAGCCTTCCAAATCAGCCCCAGCATTTT. Supplemented by reference TRBV2 and TRBJ1-5, the full variable domain reads EPEVTQTPSHQVTQMGQEVILRCVPISNHLYFYWYRQILGQKVEFLVSFYNNEISEKSEIFDDQFSVERPDGSNFTLKIRSTKLEDSAMYFCASSRDSLPNQPQHFGDGTRLSIL.

This clone was seen a handful of times. The chain has TRBV2 and TRBJ2-3; tentative D call: TRBD1 (8 bases). Deletions cut 5 bases from V and 3 bases from J, with 15 bases between. This CDR3 has 15 amino acids. The germline V gene has CDR1 SNHLY and CDR2 FYNNEI. CDR3 nucleotide sequence: TGTGCCAGCAGTAACCAACAGGGGGGGACAGATACGCAGTATTTT. Its translation is CASSNQQGGTDTQYF.

The J gene is TRBJ2-3, the V gene TRBV4-3, with D tentatively TRBD2 (6 bases). Trimming left V 0 bases short and J 4 bases short, with 11 bases between. This CDR3 comprises 15 residues. In germline, CDR1 is LGHNA, CDR2 YSLEER. The CDR3 nucleotides read TGCGCCAGCAGCCAAGATCCACCGGGAGCAGATACGCAGTATTTT. Translating gives CASSQDPPGADTQYF.

V is TRBV9 and J is TRBJ2-7, with a weak D call TRBD2 (6 bases). Trimming took off 4 bases at V and 1 base at J, with 15 bases between the two ends. Germline-derived CDR1 and CDR2 are SGDLS and YYNGEE. This CDR3 region has 15 residues. The chain's CDR3 is CASSPRLVPSYEQYF. CDR3 in DNA: TGTGCCAGCAGCCCGCGACTAGTTCCTTCCTACGAGCAGTACTTC.

The chain is built from TRBV11-3 and TRBJ1-1; D gene ambiguous. This CDR3 has 13 amino acids. The germline CDR1 and CDR2 sequences are SGHNT and YENEEA. Trimming shortened V by 5 bases and J by 5 bases, and 12 bases separated the two germline ends. CDR3 protein: CASSPSPLTEAFF. The CDR3, as DNA: TGTGCCAGCAGCCCTAGCCCGTTGACTGAAGCTTTCTTT. Full variable domain (rest looked up from reference TRBV11-3 and TRBJ1-1): EAGVVQSPRYKIIEKKQPVAFWCNPISGHNTLYWYLQNLGQGPELLIRYENEEAVDDSQLPKDRFSAERLKGVDSTLKIQPAELGDSAVYLCASSPSPLTEAFFGQGTRLTVV.

The rearrangement uses TRBV11-2 and TRBJ2-2, with a tentative D call TRBD2 (6 bases). Trimming removed 5 bases from V and 0 bases from J, with 10 bases in between. This CDR3 is 15 amino acids long. CDR1 is SGHAT, CDR2 FQNNGV, per germline. The CDR3 DNA is TGTGCCAGCAGCCCCCGGACTACGAACACCGGGGAGCTGTTTTTT. Its protein is CASSPRTTNTGELFF.

The chain links TRBV19 to TRBJ2-5; 12 positions agree with TRBD2. Germline V gives CDR1 LNHDA, CDR2 SQIVND (reference sequence). The trim removed 7 bases at V and 5 bases at J, leaving 8 bases unmatched. There are 15 residues in the CDR3. In nucleotides, the CDR3 is TGTGCCAGTAAGGCGACTAGCGGGAGTTCGGAGACCCAGTACTTC. Translated, it gives CASKATSGSSETQYF.

The J gene is TRBJ2-3, the V gene TRBV5-5, with D unclear. CDR1 is SGHKS and CDR2 is YYEKEE in the germline V gene (reference sequence). Trimming took 4 bases from V and 3 from J, leaving 12 bases between them. The CDR3 contains 14 residues. The CDR3 spells CASSPRGATDTQYF. CDR3 nucleotide sequence: TGTGCCAGCAGCCCCCGAGGAGCTACAGATACGCAGTATTTT.

For this clone: The same CDR3 arises from other DNA sequences in this sample as well. This chain connects TRBV5-1 to TRBJ1-4; weak D call: TRBD1 (5 bases). This CDR3 comprises 13 residues. Per the germline V gene, CDR1 is SGHRS and CDR2 is YFSETQ. V gave up 4 bases and J gave up 7 bases, with 11 bases separating them. This CDR3 is CASSPGTVEKLFF. CDR3 in DNA: TGCGCCAGCAGCCCCGGGACGGTTGAAAAACTGTTTTTT.

This chain joins TRBV5-8 and TRBJ2-3; 9 nucleotides match TRBD1. Germline CDR1 and CDR2: SGHTS and YDEGEE. This CDR3 is built from 12 residues. Trimming took 9 bases from V and 3 from J; bases not matched to a gene: 2. In DNA form, the CDR3 reads TGTGCCAACAGGGGGCCTACAGATACGCAGTATTTT. It specifies CANRGPTDTQYF.

Written as DNA, the CDR3 is TGTGCCAGCAGTTCGCCGCTGGACTCTACGCAGTACTTC. Protein product: CASSSPLDSTQYF. This chain joins TRBV28 and TRBJ2-7; D possibly corresponds to TRBD2 (5 bases). Trimming stripped 4 bases from V and 9 bases from J, with 16 bases between. The CDR3 totals 13 residues. From germline, CDR1 is MDHEN and CDR2 SYDVKM.

The chain uses TRBV18 and TRBJ1-1, with 8 bases that match TRBD1. Trimming removed 3 bases from V and 2 bases from J; junction bases left unmatched: 11. Germline loops: CDR1 KGHSH, CDR2 LQKENI. The CDR3 has 17 amino acids. In nucleotides, the CDR3 is TGTGCCAGCTCACCCCGACGCAGGGGGCCTGGTAACACTGAAGCTTTCTTT. This translates into CASSPRRRGPGNTEAFF.

The CDR3 protein is CASSATGPGKTQYF. The CDR3 DNA follows: TGTGCCAGCAGCGCGACGGGACCGGGAAAGACCCAGTACTTC. The V and J genes are TRBV5-6 and TRBJ2-5; D tentatively fits TRBD1 or TRBD2 (5 bases each). The germline V gene has CDR1 SGHDT and CDR2 YYEEEE. CDR3 size: 14 residues. V lost 4 bases, J lost 6 bases, and 16 bases lay in between.